A single T cell receptor (beta chain) is shown here with its context. These data come from a study of blood T cell repertoires in COVID-19. TCRdb keeps only in-frame clones here, not all; method: immunoSEQ multiplex PCR. The sample comprises roughly 140,000 clones, approximately 86% of which are singletons, and over 5% rests with the top ten. This CDR3 contains 16 residues. Germline CDR1 is LGHDT and CDR2 is YNNKEL (reference sequence). Between the trimmed V and J ends, which lost 0 bases and 7 bases, there was a span of 18 bases. This sequence originates from a human donor in a cohort sampled during active COVID-19. Sequencing input: peripheral blood. The chain has TRBV3-1 (or the pseudogene TRBV3-2) and TRBJ2-5, with D possibly matching TRBD2 (5 bases). This chain's CDR3 is CASSQEDRGYEGTQYF. CDR3 DNA: TGTGCCAGCAGCCAAGAAGATCGGGGATATGAGGGGACCCAGTACTTC.